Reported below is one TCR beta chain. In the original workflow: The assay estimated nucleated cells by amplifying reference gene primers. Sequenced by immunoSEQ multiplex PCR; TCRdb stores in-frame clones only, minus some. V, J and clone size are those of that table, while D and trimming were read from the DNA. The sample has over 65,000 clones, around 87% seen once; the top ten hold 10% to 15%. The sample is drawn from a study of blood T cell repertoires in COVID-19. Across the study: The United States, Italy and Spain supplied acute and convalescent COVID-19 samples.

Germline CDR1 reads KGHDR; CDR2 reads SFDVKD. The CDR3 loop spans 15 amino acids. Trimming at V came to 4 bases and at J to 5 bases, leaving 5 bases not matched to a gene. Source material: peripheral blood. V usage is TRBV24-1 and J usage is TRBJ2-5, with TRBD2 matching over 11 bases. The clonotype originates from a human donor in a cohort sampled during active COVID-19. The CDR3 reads CATSELGLAGETQYF. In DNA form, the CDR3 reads TGTGCCACCAGTGAATTAGGACTAGCGGGCGAGACCCAGTACTTC.